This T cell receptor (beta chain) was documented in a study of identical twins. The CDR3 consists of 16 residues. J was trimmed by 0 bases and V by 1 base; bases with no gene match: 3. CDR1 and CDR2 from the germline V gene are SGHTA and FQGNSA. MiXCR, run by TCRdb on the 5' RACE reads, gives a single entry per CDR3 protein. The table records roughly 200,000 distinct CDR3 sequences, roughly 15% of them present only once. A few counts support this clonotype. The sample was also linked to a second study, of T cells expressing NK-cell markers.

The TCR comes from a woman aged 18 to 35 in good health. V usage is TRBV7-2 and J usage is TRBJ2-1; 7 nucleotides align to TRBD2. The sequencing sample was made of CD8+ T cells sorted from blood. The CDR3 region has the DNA TGTGCCAGCAGCTTAGTAGCGGGTAGCTCCTACAATGAGCAGTTCTTC. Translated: CASSLVAGSSYNEQFF. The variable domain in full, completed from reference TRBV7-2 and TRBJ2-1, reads GAGVSQSPSNKVTEKGKDVELRCDPISGHTALYWYRQSLGQGLEFLIYFQGNSAPDKSGLPSDRFSAERTGGSVSTLTIQRTQQEDSAVYLCASSLVAGSSYNEQFFGPGTRLTVL.